These 32 T cell receptor beta chains were all obtained from the same sample, sequenced in a study of shared clonotypes between healthy human individuals. TCRdb's table, derived via immunoSEQ multiplex PCR, lists solely in-frame clones and lacks some. The repertoire has about 1 million clones, approximately 68% of them found once; the top ten carry about 1.5%. The specimen was memory CD4+ T cells sorted from blood. Noted subset: CD45RA-negative fraction. Receptors were obtained from a man aged 18 to 30 in good health.

The genes are TRBV10-2 and TRBJ2-3; no clear D. CDR3 length equals 15 residues. Germline V gene data show CDR1 as WSHSY and CDR2 as SAAADI. V was cut by 10 bases and J by 0 bases, with 17 bases left in between. CDR3 nucleotide sequence: TGCGCCACCGCCGGTGAAGGTAGTAGCACAGATACGCAGTATTTT. It codes for CATAGEGSSTDTQYF.

The V call is TRBV5-1, the J call TRBJ2-1; 12 nucleotides agree with TRBD1. V shed 2 bases, J shed 10 bases, and the junction held 10 bases outside the gene matches. This CDR3 has 16 amino acids. Per germline, CDR1 SGHRS and CDR2 YFSETQ. The CDR3, as DNA: TGCGCCAGCAGCTTAAAGGGACAGGGGGCTTTAGGAGAGCAGTTCTTC. Its translation: CASSLKGQGALGEQFF. The whole variable domain, remainder taken from reference TRBV5-1 and TRBJ2-1, is KAGVTQTPRYLIKTRGQQVTLSCSPISGHRSVSWYQQTPGQGLQFLFEYFSETQRNKGNFPGRFSGRQFSNSRSEMNVSTLELGDSALYLCASSLKGQGALGEQFFGPGTRLTVL.

This rearrangement joins TRBV27 to TRBJ2-5; no clear D. The V gene's germline CDR1 is MNHEY and CDR2 SMNVEV (reference sequence). V lost 3 bases and J lost 5, with 10 bases in between. This CDR3 spans 13 amino acids. In DNA, the CDR3 is TGTGCCAGCAGTTTTACGGGTATGGAGACCCAGTACTTC. The encoded protein is CASSFTGMETQYF.

The gene calls are TRBV6-5 and TRBJ2-1; 11 nucleotides align to TRBD2. Trimming cost V 7 bases and J 3 bases; bases outside gene matches: 5. This CDR3 is built from 15 residues. Germline-derived CDR1 and CDR2 are MNHEY and SVGAGI. This CDR3 is CASTDTSGSYNEQFF. CDR3 DNA sequence: TGTGCCAGCACCGATACTAGCGGGAGCTACAATGAGCAGTTCTTC.

The chain combines TRBV5-1 with TRBJ1-4, with D possibly matching TRBD1 (6 bases). Germline CDR1 and CDR2: SGHRS and YFSETQ. CDR3 length equals 14 residues. Trimming left V 7 bases short and J 5 bases short, with 15 bases between. The CDR3 region is CASAMGGANEKLFF. DNA for the CDR3: TGCGCCAGCGCCATGGGGGGGGCGAATGAAAAACTGTTTTTT.

CDR3 protein: CASSLRSGYNEQFF. CDR3 bases: TGTGCCAGCAGCCTTCGATCCGGGTACAATGAGCAGTTCTTC. J is TRBJ2-1 and V is TRBV28, with D unclear. The CDR3 is 14 residues long. V was trimmed by 6 bases and J by 4 bases, leaving 13 bases between them. The germline V gene has CDR1 MDHEN and CDR2 SYDVKM.

A remark on this clone: Other nucleotide sequences from this sample produce the same CDR3. The rearrangement uses TRBV29-1 and TRBJ2-3; no firm D call. V lost 4 bases and J 0 bases, leaving 5 bases between the germline ends. The CDR3 consists of 12 residues. Germline CDR1 is SQVTM and CDR2 is ANQGSEA. For the CDR3, the DNA is TGCAGCGTTGTGCCTAGCACAGATACGCAGTATTTT. It specifies CSVVPSTDTQYF.

This clone was recorded only once. The chain recombines TRBV28 with TRBJ1-2, with 8 nucleotides matching TRBD1. This CDR3 spans 14 amino acids. Germline V lookup: CDR1 MDHEN, CDR2 SYDVKM. V lost 3 bases, J lost 8 bases, and 8 bases stayed unmatched. The DNA of the CDR3 is TGTGCCAGCAGTTTGTCTACAGGGGGACGCGGCTACACCTTC. It yields the protein CASSLSTGGRGYTF.

The chain recombines TRBV5-4 with TRBJ2-3; 8 bases match TRBD2. The germline CDR1 and CDR2 sequences are SGHNT and YYREEE (reference sequence). The CDR3 is 15 residues long. V shed 1 base, J shed 2 bases, and the junction held 3 bases outside the gene matches. The CDR3 DNA follows: TGTGCCAGCAGCTTGCAACTAGCGGACACAGATACGCAGTATTTT. Its protein is CASSLQLADTDTQYF.

The chain is built from TRBV19 and TRBJ1-2; possibly TRBD1 for D (6 bases). CDR3 length: 14 amino acids. The germline CDR1 and CDR2 sequences are LNHDA and SQIVND (reference sequence). The V and J ends lost 3 bases and 8 bases respectively, with 16 bases between them. CDR3 protein: CASSMLGGQRGYTF. CDR3 in DNA: TGTGCCAGTAGTATGTTGGGGGGCCAGCGCGGCTACACCTTC.

The V call is TRBV5-1, the J call TRBJ1-2; D is perhaps TRBD1 (6 bases). The V end was cut by 2 bases, the J end by 4 bases, with 9 bases between. The germline gives CDR1 SGHRS, CDR2 YFSETQ. There are 13 residues in the CDR3. The CDR3 here is CASSFTGIYGYTF. The CDR3 nucleotides read TGCGCCAGCAGCTTTACAGGGATCTATGGCTACACCTTC.

The genes are TRBV19 and TRBJ2-4; 9 bases match TRBD1. Germline assignment: CDR1 LNHDA and CDR2 SQIVND (reference sequence). J gave up 2 bases and V 6 bases, and 11 bases lay outside the gene matches. CDR3 length: 17 amino acids. CDR3 in DNA: TGTGCCAGTAGAGACACAGGGGGCGATTGGACCAAAAACATTCAGTACTTC. Its translation: CASRDTGGDWTKNIQYF.

This clone has a single count. V and J are TRBV5-5 and TRBJ1-2; 9 bases agree with TRBD1. V was clipped by 4 bases and J by 6 bases; unmatched bases: 13. Germline V CDR1 and CDR2: SGHKS, YYEKEE (reference sequence). The CDR3 runs to 16 residues. DNA for the CDR3: TGTGCCAGCAGCCCAACCCCCCAGGGACAGGGAGATGGCTACACCTTC. Encoded protein: CASSPTPQGQGDGYTF.

CDR3 DNA sequence: TGTGCCAGCAGTGACAGTTACATACGCCGGAATCAGCCCCAGCATTTT. The encoded protein is CASSDSYIRRNQPQHF. The chain is built from TRBV6-4 and TRBJ1-5; D unresolved. Germline V lookup: CDR1 MRHNA, CDR2 SNTAGT. The CDR3 consists of 16 residues. Deletions cut 2 bases from V and 4 bases from J, with 15 bases between.

The rearrangement uses TRBV5-1 and TRBJ2-7; 10 bases align to TRBD2. Germline V gene sequence: CDR1 SGHRS, CDR2 YFSETQ. Trimming cost V 0 bases and J 2 bases; bases outside gene matches: 11. The CDR3 length is 18 residues. The CDR3, as DNA: TGCGCCAGCAGCTTGGAGGCTAGCGGGAGCAAATACACCTACGAGCAGTACTTC. Protein product: CASSLEASGSKYTYEQYF.

At least ten counts were recorded for this clone. A junction boundary mismatches the germline segment, possibly from a read error. The chain has TRBV7-7 and TRBJ2-2; tentatively, D is TRBD1 or TRBD2 (5 bases each). The CDR3 extends over 15 amino acids. Germline V gene lookup returns CDR1 SSHAT and CDR2 FNYEAQ (reference sequence). The chain's CDR3 is CASSFGAPGTGELFF. CDR3 nucleotide sequence: TGTGCTAGCAGCTTCGGGGCCCCGGGGACCGGGGAGCTGTTTTTT.

This clone was counted a single time. This chain uses TRBV28 with TRBJ1-2, with TRBD1 matching over 9 bases. This CDR3 comprises 14 residues. Germline values: CDR1 MDHEN, CDR2 SYDVKM. J gave up 8 bases and V 6 bases, and 10 bases lay outside the gene matches. The CDR3 region has the DNA TGTGCCAGCAGCTCCGGACAGGGGACGGGGGGCTACACCTTC. Protein: CASSSGQGTGGYTF.

This clone was detected only once. The chain employs TRBV19 and TRBJ2-3; 8 bases align to TRBD1. Looked up from germline, CDR1 is LNHDA and CDR2 is SQIVND (reference sequence). The V and J ends lost 3 bases and 5 bases, in that order; junction bases with no gene match: 7. The CDR3 has 15 residues. DNA of the CDR3: TGTGCCAGTAGTATTAGGCAGGGGACAGGAGATACGCAGTATTTT. As protein: CASSIRQGTGDTQYF.

On this clone: This may be a read error, as it is one base from a much larger clone. This chain connects TRBV6-5 to TRBJ2-6; D is uncertain. Trimming removed 6 bases from V and 1 base from J, with 4 bases in between. The CDR3 length is 13 residues. Germline CDR1 reads MNHEY; CDR2 reads SVGAGI. The CDR3 sequence: CASRSSGANVLTF. CDR3 DNA: TGTGCCAGCAGGAGTTCTGGGGCCAACGTCCTGACTTTC.

This clone occurred a few times. The DNA for the CDR3 is TGTGCCAGCAGCCGCCTAGCGGTTAGCTCCTACGAGCAGTACTTC. Its translation is CASSRLAVSSYEQYF. The chain links TRBV14 to TRBJ2-7; TRBD2 matches at 7 bases. J lost 0 bases, V lost 4 bases, and 6 bases had no gene match. In germline, CDR1 is SGHDN, CDR2 FVKESK. The CDR3 is 15 amino acids. Full variable domain (missing parts from reference TRBV14 and TRBJ2-7): EAGVTQFPSHSVIEKGQTVTLRCDPISGHDNLYWYRRVMGKEIKFLLHFVKESKQDESGMPNNRFLAERTGGTYSTLKVQPAELEDSGVYFCASSRLAVSSYEQYFGPGTRLTVT.

There are a few counts of this clone. The J gene is TRBJ1-2, the V gene TRBV29-1; D gene uncertain. Trimming stripped 1 base from V and 9 bases from J, with 9 bases between. The CDR3 has 11 residues. The V gene's germline CDR1 is SQVTM and CDR2 ANQGSEA. This CDR3 is CSVEALDSYTF. The CDR3 DNA reads TGCAGCGTTGAAGCCCTCGATAGCTACACCTTC.

This clone was seen a few times. CDR3 nucleotide sequence: TGTGCCAGCACCCGGATGGATAATTCACCCCTCCACTTT. As protein: CASTRMDNSPLHF. The V gene is TRBV18, the J gene TRBJ1-6; D remains ambiguous. With 8 bases removed from V and 5 bases from J, the gap between germline ends came to 10 bases. CDR1 and CDR2 from the germline V gene are KGHSH and LQKENI. CDR3 length: 13 amino acids.

This chain uses TRBV28 with TRBJ1-5, with TRBD1 matching 9 bases. The CDR3 runs to 16 residues. Germline CDR1 is MDHEN and CDR2 is SYDVKM. Trimming removed 1 base from V and 6 bases from J; junction bases left unmatched: 7. In DNA form, the CDR3 reads TGTGCCAGCAGTTTATATTGGACAGGGGAAGGTCAGCCCCAGCATTTT. This gives the protein CASSLYWTGEGQPQHF.

This clone occurred once. The CDR3 DNA reads TGTGCCAGCACCCACCTCCGGGGGGGCGCTACCTCCGGGGAGCTGTTTTTT. Translation gives CASTHLRGGATSGELFF. The chain carries TRBV2 and TRBJ2-2; 8 nucleotides align to TRBD2. V shed 7 bases, J shed 6 bases, and the junction held 16 bases outside the gene matches. The CDR3 loop spans 17 amino acids. Germline V gene data show CDR1 as SNHLY and CDR2 as FYNNEI.

The chain has TRBV5-1 and TRBJ2-1, with 13 bases aligning to TRBD2. Trimming removed 8 bases from V and 0 bases from J; junction bases left unmatched: 8. The CDR3 is made up of 17 amino acids. Germline CDR1 SGHRS, CDR2 YFSETQ. This chain's CDR3 is CASTTSGGASSYNEQFF. Written as DNA, the CDR3 is TGCGCCAGTACTACTAGCGGGGGGGCTAGCTCCTACAATGAGCAGTTCTTC.

About this clone itself: This sample also contains other DNA sequences that code for the same CDR3. This chain joins TRBV2 and TRBJ2-1; 12 positions agree with TRBD2. There are 15 residues in the CDR3. Germline trimming cut 4 bases from V and 7 bases from J; bases unmatched to any gene: 5. CDR1 and CDR2 from the germline V gene are SNHLY and FYNNEI. CDR3: CASSAGTSGLNEQFF. In DNA, the CDR3 is TGTGCCAGCAGTGCTGGGACTAGCGGGTTGAATGAGCAGTTCTTC.

As regards this clone: This same CDR3 is encoded by further DNA sequences in the sample. The chain employs TRBV7-2 and TRBJ2-1; D ambiguous. Trimming took 1 base from V and 3 from J, leaving 7 bases between them. CDR1 is SGHTA and CDR2 is FQGNSA in the germline V gene. This CDR3 is built from 14 residues. CDR3 sequence reads: CASSLGGFYNEQFF. As DNA, the CDR3 is TGTGCCAGCAGCTTAGGAGGTTTCTACAATGAGCAGTTCTTC.

Concerning this clone itself: A read error may produce the germline difference seen at one junction end. The rearrangement uses TRBV7-7 and TRBJ2-2, with D perhaps TRBD1 (6 bases). The CDR3 has 14 residues. Germline assignment: CDR1 SSHAT and CDR2 FNYEAQ (reference sequence). The CDR3 spells CASSSGQSTGELFF. DNA of the CDR3: TGTGCTAGCAGCTCTGGACAGTCCACCGGGGAGCTGTTTTTT.

The chain recombines TRBV7-2 with TRBJ2-3; 8 bases fit TRBD2. Per the germline V gene, CDR1 is SGHTA and CDR2 is FQGNSA. This CDR3 is built from 17 residues. Unmatched junction bases numbered 8, after V lost 3 bases and J lost 0 bases. The CDR3 DNA sequence: TGTGCCAGCAGCTTCGGGACTAGACCCTCCAGCACAGATACGCAGTATTTT. Its translation: CASSFGTRPSSTDTQYF.

This clone has more than one count but fewer than ten. The chain uses TRBV7-9 and TRBJ2-5, with unresolved D. The germline V gene has CDR1 SEHNR and CDR2 FQNEAQ (reference sequence). This CDR3 region has 14 residues. With 3 bases removed from V and 5 bases from J, the gap between germline ends came to 13 bases. The CDR3 bases are TGTGCCAGCAGCTTTACTTTAGATCCCGAGACCCAGTACTTC. It encodes CASSFTLDPETQYF.

This chain uses TRBV7-2 with TRBJ2-3, with D possibly matching TRBD1 (7 bases). Germline V CDR1 and CDR2: SGHTA, FQGNSA. The germline V and J ends were trimmed by 1 base and 8 bases, with 16 bases remaining between them. The CDR3 extends over 15 amino acids. The CDR3 DNA is TGTGCCAGCAGCTTAGGAGACAGGGTGGGAGGTACGCAGTATTTT. Its translation is CASSLGDRVGGTQYF.

V gene TRBV9 combines with J gene TRBJ1-2; D unresolved. Looked up from germline, CDR1 is SGDLS and CDR2 is YYNGEE. V lost 3 bases to trimming and J lost 11 bases, with 11 bases between them. This CDR3 contains 11 residues. The CDR3 spells CASSDGRRYTF. The CDR3 nucleotides read TGTGCCAGCAGCGACGGGAGGCGGTACACCTTC. Supplemented by reference TRBV9 and TRBJ1-2, the full variable domain reads DSGVTQTPKHLITATGQRVTLRCSPRSGDLSVYWYQQSLDQGLQFLIQYYNGEERAKGNILERFSAQQFPDLHSELNLSSLELGDSALYFCASSDGRRYTFGSGTRLTVV.